These 6 T cell receptor beta chains originate from one sample sequenced in a study of response to subunit inactivated influenza vaccine. Each CDR3 protein gets one entry after TCRdb re-called the RT-PCR reads with MiXCR. The sample has under 200,000 distinct CDR3 sequences; about 11% are singletons. The source was non-naive T cells sorted from PBMCs, collected roughly 47 days after vaccination. The receptor set was obtained from a man aged 45-65 years who received an inactivated influenza vaccine.

Here the CDR3 DNA reads TGTGCCAGCACCGTTACGACTAGCGGGAGCACAGATACGCAGTATTTT. Protein: CASTVTTSGSTDTQYF. The J gene is TRBJ2-3, the V gene TRBV7-9; 10 bases match TRBD2. Germline CDR1 is SEHNR and CDR2 is FQNEAQ (reference sequence). The CDR3 contains 16 residues. J was trimmed by 0 bases and V by 7 bases; bases with no gene match: 7.

The rearrangement uses TRBV20-1 and TRBJ2-7; a possible D gene is TRBD1 (5 bases). Germline CDR1 reads DFQATT; CDR2 reads SNEGSKA (reference sequence). There are 11 residues in the CDR3. Trimming removed 3 bases from V and 6 bases from J, with 9 bases in between. CDR3 sequence (DNA): TGCAGTGCTAGTTCAGGGCTCGAGCAGTACTTC. Translated: CSASSGLEQYF.

The chain couples TRBV20-1 to TRBJ2-3; a possible D gene is TRBD1 (6 bases). V dropped 1 base and J dropped 8 bases, with 16 bases sitting between them. The CDR3 consists of 14 residues. Germline CDR1 reads DFQATT; CDR2 reads SNEGSKA (reference sequence). This CDR3 is CSARGTDLGGTQYF. Written as DNA, the CDR3 is TGCAGTGCTAGAGGGACAGATCTAGGGGGTACGCAGTATTTT.

J is TRBJ2-1 and V is TRBV5-1, with 8 positions matching TRBD2. This CDR3 is built from 16 residues. The germline CDR1 and CDR2 sequences are SGHRS and YFSETQ. The J segment lost 3 bases and the V segment lost 0 bases, leaving 5 bases of the junction unmatched. In DNA, the CDR3 is TGCGCCAGCAGCTTGGCCGGCGGGGGGTTCTACAATGAGCAGTTCTTC. Amino acids: CASSLAGGGFYNEQFF. The whole variable domain, remainder taken from reference TRBV5-1 and TRBJ2-1, is KAGVTQTPRYLIKTRGQQVTLSCSPISGHRSVSWYQQTPGQGLQFLFEYFSETQRNKGNFPGRFSGRQFSNSRSEMNVSTLELGDSALYLCASSLAGGGFYNEQFFGPGTRLTVL.

V gene TRBV6-6 combines with J gene TRBJ1-2, with D unclear. Germline V gives CDR1 MNHNY, CDR2 SVGAGI (reference sequence). The CDR3 totals 13 residues. Trimming pared 0 bases from V and 6 bases from J, leaving 8 bases between. CDR3 in DNA: TGTGCCAGCAGTTACTCAGGGATGGATGGCTACACCTTC. Its protein product is CASSYSGMDGYTF.

The V and J genes are TRBV5-6 and TRBJ2-1; maybe TRBD1 (7 bases). Germline V CDR1 and CDR2: SGHDT, YYEEEE. CDR3 length: 12 amino acids. V was cut by 4 bases and J by 10 bases, with 12 bases left in between. The CDR3 coding sequence is TGTGCCAGCAGCGAACAGGGGAGGGAGCAGTTCTTC. Its protein product is CASSEQGREQFF. Based on the CDR3 plus reference TRBV5-6 and TRBJ2-1, the full variable domain is DAGVTQSPTHLIKTRGQQVTLRCSPKSGHDTVSWYQQALGQGPQFIFQYYEEEERQRGNFPDRFSGHQFPNYSSELNVNALLLGDSALYLCASSEQGREQFFGPGTRLTVL.